This note documents a single T cell receptor (beta chain) sequence. Authors' data handling: By means of reference gene primer amplification, nucleated cell counts were estimated. The data were produced by immunoSEQ multiplex PCR, yet TCRdb's version contains in-frame clones alone and is incomplete. V and J calls and clone size come straight from that table; D and trimming were deduced from the DNA. The sample yields 150,000 to 200,000 clones, 85% seen once. This sample stems from a study of blood T cell repertoires in COVID-19. Background on the study: Sites across the United States, Italy and Spain contributed samples from acute and convalescent COVID-19. T cells, B-cell-depleted T cells, or PBMCs supplied cDNA or gDNA.

CDR1 is SQVTM, CDR2 ANQGSEA, per germline. The ends were cut back, 7 bases at V and 2 bases at J, with 20 bases in the middle. The CDR3 is 15 residues long. This TCR came from a human donor with acute or convalescent COVID-19. The donor label of this sample is uncertain. The chain joins TRBV29-1 to TRBJ1-2; D perhaps matches TRBD1 (6 bases). Sequenced input: peripheral blood. DNA of the CDR3: TGCAGCGCTCCCCAACTCCCAACAGGGAACTATGGCTACACCTTC. Protein sequence: CSAPQLPTGNYGYTF. Complete variable domain (other parts from reference TRBV29-1 and TRBJ1-2): SAVISQKPSRDICQRGTSLTIQCQVDSQVTMMFWYRQQPGQSLTLIATANQGSEATYESGFVIDKFPISRPNLTFSTLTVSNMSPEDSSIYLCSAPQLPTGNYGYTFGSGTRLTVV.